The T cell receptor beta chain under discussion was sequenced for a study of T cells after yellow fever vaccination. Study-level information: Fractions of low cell number were prepared using SMART-Seq v4 Ultra Low Input.

Study-level findings and limits: Researchers report a weaker secondary response that nonetheless peaked faster, day 5 versus 15. Overall, a small share of clonotypes was seen in both CD4 and CD8 compartments.

A note on this clonotype: The antigen is not known.

TCRdb called the 5' RACE reads again in MiXCR, with one record for every CDR3 protein. The data contain about 340,000 distinct CDR3 sequences, approximately 4.2% of them singletons. The length of the CDR3 is 14 residues. Germline CDR1 reads DFQATT; CDR2 reads SNEGSKA (reference sequence). V lost 7 bases and J lost 0, with 14 bases in between. The sequencing used PBMCs, collected 5 days after the yellow fever booster vaccination. The receptor was derived from a man aged 18 to 29 who received the YFV17D yellow fever vaccine. The chain combines TRBV20-1 with TRBJ2-3; D is ambiguous. The DNA for the CDR3 is TGCAGTGTCAAGGACGACGCTAGCACAGATACGCAGTATTTT. The encoded protein is CSVKDDASTDTQYF.